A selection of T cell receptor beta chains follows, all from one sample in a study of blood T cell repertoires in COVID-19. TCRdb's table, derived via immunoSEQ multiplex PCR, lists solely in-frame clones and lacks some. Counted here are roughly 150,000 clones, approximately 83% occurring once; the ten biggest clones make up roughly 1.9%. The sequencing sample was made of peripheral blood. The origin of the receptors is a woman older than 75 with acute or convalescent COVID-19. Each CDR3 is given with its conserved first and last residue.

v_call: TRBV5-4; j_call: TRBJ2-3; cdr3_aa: CASRRRDSGTDTQYF
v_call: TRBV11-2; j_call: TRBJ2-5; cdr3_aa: CASSRSGQGQETQYF
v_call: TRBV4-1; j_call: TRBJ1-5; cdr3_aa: CASSRGQDSNQPQHF
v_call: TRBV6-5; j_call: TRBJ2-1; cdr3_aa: CASKKELNIHEQFF
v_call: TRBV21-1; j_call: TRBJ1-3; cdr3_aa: CASSKGEGRAPFSGNTIYF
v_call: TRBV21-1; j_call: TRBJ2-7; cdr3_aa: CASTMDGEGVTYEQYF
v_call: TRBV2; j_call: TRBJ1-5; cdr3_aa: CAGATGLNQPQHF
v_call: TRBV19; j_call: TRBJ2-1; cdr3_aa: CASQGFYEQFF
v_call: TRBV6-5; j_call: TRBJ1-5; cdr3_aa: CASSSGQGNQPQHF
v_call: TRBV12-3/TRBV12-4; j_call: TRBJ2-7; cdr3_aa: CASTPTGSYEQYF
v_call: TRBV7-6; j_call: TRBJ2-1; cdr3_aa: CASSLRLAGNEQFF
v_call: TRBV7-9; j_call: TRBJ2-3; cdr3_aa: CASSSSGGQGDTQYF
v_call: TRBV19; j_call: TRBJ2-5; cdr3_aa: CASSIEGLAGETQYF
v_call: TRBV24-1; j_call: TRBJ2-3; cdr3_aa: CASQGGVTDTQYF
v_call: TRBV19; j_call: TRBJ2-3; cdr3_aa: CASSLGLALSTDTQYF
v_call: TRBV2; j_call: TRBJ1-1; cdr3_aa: CASSPKGFVDTEAFF
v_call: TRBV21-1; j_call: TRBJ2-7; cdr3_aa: CASSKDKEGRFYEQYF
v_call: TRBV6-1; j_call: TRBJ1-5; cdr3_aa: CASSDRGYSNQPQHF
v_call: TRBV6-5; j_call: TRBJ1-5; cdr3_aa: CASRLAPGGQPQHF
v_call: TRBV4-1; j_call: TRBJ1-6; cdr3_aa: CASSQAAGYEVPLHF
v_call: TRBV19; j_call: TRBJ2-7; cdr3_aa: CASSIVAGVSYEQYF
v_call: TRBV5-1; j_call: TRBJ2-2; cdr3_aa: CASSLVAGRGTGELFF
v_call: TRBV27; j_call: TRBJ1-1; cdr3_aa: CAVRQGATNTEAFF
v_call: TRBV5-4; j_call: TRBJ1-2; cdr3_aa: CASSTDGIYGYTF
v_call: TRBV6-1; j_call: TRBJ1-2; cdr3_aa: CASSDLRGDNGYTF
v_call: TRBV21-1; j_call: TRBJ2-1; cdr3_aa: CASSIRTGNEQFF
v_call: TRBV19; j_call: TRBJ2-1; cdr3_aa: CASSIVQGNEQFF
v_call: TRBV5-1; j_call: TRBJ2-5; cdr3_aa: CASSLAGTQYF
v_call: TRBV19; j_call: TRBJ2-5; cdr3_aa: CASSMGRGLWETQYF
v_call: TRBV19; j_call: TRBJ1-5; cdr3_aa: CASSETGPSNQPQHF
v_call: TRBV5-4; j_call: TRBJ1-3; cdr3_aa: CASSPGQGFSGNTIYF
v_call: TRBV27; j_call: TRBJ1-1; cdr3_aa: CASSPPRGRFTEAFF
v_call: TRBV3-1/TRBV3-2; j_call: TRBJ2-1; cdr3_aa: CASRRTSNEQFF
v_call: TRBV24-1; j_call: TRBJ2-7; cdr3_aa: CATSDFFEQYF
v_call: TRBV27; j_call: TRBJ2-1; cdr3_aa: CASSLPWSNEQFF
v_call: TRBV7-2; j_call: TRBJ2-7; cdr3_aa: CASSPPPGGLEQYF
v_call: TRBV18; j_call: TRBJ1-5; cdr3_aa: CASSSGDSNQPQHF
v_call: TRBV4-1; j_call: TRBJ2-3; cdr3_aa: CASSQDEGGSPQYF
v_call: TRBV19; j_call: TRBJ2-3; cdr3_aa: CASSTRLAGRTDTQYF